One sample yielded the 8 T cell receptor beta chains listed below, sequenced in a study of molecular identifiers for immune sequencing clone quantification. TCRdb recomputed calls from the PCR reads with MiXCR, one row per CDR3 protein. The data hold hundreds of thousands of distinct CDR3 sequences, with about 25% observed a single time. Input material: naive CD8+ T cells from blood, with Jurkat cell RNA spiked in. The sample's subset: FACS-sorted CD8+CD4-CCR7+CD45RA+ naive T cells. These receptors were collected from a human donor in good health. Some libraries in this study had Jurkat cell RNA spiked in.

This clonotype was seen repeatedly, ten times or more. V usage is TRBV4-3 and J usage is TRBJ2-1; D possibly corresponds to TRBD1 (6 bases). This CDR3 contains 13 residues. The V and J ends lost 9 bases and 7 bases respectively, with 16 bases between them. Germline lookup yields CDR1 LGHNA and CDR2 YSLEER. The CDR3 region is CASTGGTGNEQFF. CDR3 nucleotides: TGCGCCAGTACGGGCGGTACAGGGAATGAGCAGTTCTTC.

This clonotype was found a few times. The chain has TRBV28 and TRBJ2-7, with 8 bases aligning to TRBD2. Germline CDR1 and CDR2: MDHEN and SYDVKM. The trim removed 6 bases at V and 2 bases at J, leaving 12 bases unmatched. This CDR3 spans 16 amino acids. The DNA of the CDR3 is TGTGCCAGCAGCTCCCGTGGTAGCGGGACCCCCTACGAGCAGTACTTC. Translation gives CASSSRGSGTPYEQYF. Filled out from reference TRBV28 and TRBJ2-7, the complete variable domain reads DVKVTQSSRYLVKRTGEKVFLECVQDMDHENMFWYRQDPGLGLRLIYFSYDVKMKEKGDIPEGYSVSREKKERFSLILESASTNQTSMYLCASSSRGSGTPYEQYFGPGTRLTVT.

The DNA for the CDR3 is TGTGCCAGCAGCCAGAGGGTCTTAGGACTAGCGGGATCCCAGATCGTCACAGATACGCAGTATTTT. Protein sequence: CASSQRVLGLAGSQIVTDTQYF. The gene calls are TRBV28 and TRBJ2-3; TRBD2 matches 12 bases. The V gene's germline CDR1 is MDHEN and CDR2 SYDVKM. This CDR3 is 22 amino acids long. V was pared by 6 bases and J by 2 bases, with 24 bases of the junction left unmatched.

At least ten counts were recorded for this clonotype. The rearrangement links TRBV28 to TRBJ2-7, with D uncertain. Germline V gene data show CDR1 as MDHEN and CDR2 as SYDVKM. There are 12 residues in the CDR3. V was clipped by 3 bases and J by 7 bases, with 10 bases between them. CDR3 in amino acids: CASSFLGNEQYF. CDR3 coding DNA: TGTGCCAGCAGTTTTTTGGGGAATGAGCAGTACTTC.

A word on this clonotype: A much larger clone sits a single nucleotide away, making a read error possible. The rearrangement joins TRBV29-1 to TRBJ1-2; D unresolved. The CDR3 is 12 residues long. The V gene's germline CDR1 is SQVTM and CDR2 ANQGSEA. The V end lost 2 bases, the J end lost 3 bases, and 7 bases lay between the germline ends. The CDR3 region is CSVERRYYGYTF. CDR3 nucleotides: TGCAGCGTTGAAAGAAGGTACTATGGCTACACCTTC.

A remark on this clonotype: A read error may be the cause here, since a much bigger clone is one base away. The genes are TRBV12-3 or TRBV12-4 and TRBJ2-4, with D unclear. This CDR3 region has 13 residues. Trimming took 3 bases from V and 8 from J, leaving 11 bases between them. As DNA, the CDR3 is TGTGCCAGCAGTTTTAGCTTAGGAGACATTCAGTACTTC. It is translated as CASSFSLGDIQYF.

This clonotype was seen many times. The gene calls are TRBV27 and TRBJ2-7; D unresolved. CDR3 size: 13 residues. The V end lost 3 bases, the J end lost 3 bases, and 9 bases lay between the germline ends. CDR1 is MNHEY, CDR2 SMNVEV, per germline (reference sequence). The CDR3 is CASSFASHYEQYF. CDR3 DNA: TGTGCCAGCAGTTTCGCCAGCCACTACGAGCAGTACTTC.

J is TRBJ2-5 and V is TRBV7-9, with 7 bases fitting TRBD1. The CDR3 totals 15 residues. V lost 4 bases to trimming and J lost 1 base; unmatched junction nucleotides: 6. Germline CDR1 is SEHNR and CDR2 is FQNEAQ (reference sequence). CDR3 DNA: TGTGCCAGCAGCTATCTCAGGGGGATCCAAGAGACCCAGTACTTC. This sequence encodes CASSYLRGIQETQYF.